These T cell receptor beta chains were read from a single sample in a study of blood T cell repertoires in COVID-19. Sequenced by immunoSEQ multiplex PCR; TCRdb stores in-frame clones only, minus some. The sample carries 150,000 to 200,000 clones, more than 80% recorded once. Sample: peripheral blood. The receptors come from a woman aged 55 to 70 with COVID-19, enrolled during active disease. Both conserved end residues are part of each CDR3.

V	J	CDR3
TRBV5-8	TRBJ1-5	CASSLSLDRGNQPQHF
TRBV10-3	TRBJ2-1	CAISRGSSGGYHNEQFF
TRBV3-1/TRBV3-2	TRBJ2-7	CASSQVRNLEQYF
TRBV9	TRBJ2-3	CASSVGPPWRGTDTQYF
TRBV4-1	TRBJ2-5	CASSARTEETQYF
TRBV6-5	TRBJ2-7	CASSYRESYEQYF
TRBV3-1/TRBV3-2	TRBJ1-2	CASSEGPTRGRSGYTF
TRBV9	TRBJ2-3	CASSGGQADKYF
TRBV5-1	TRBJ1-1	CASSLFGVVEGTEAFF
TRBV7-2	TRBJ1-1	CASSLGTGNIVVTEAFF
TRBV29-1	TRBJ1-1	CSVRLDRENTEAFF
TRBV5-8	TRBJ1-4	CASSSYSFPTNEKLFF
TRBV3-1/TRBV3-2	TRBJ2-7	CASSETSGDYEQYF
TRBV5-8	TRBJ2-7	CASSLVFGRVSYEQYF
TRBV27	TRBJ1-2	CASSQGQGRRGYTF
TRBV5-1	TRBJ2-6	CASSLGATGTGANVLTF
TRBV4-1	TRBJ1-1	CASSQRGWTEAFF
TRBV6-2/TRBV6-3	TRBJ2-3	CASRYRDTTDTQYF
TRBV19	TRBJ1-6	CASSLQGGSPLHF
TRBV6-1	TRBJ1-6	CASSEIKGLDSPLHF
TRBV6-6	TRBJ2-7	CASSYSVQGVAYEQYF
TRBV3-1/TRBV3-2	TRBJ1-1	CASSQDIGSGVEAFF
TRBV4-1	TRBJ1-2	CASSQEIGLGGYTF
TRBV7-9	TRBJ1-3	CASSTTRGGRSSGNTIYF
TRBV7-8	TRBJ2-5	CASSLLGPGELGTQYF
TRBV6-5	TRBJ2-1	CASSYSMVAGDNEQFF
TRBV5-1	TRBJ2-1	CASSLEVAGSGEQFF
TRBV5-5	TRBJ1-2	CASSLIAATSGYGYTF
TRBV9	TRBJ1-4	CASSVSPRTGATNEKLFF
TRBV3-1/TRBV3-2	TRBJ1-1	CASSQGWRVDLEAFF
TRBV7-2	TRBJ1-6	CASSSLGGSISPLHF
TRBV11-2	TRBJ1-5	CASSYDGQNSNQPQHF
TRBV5-6	TRBJ2-7	CASSSPGQGAYEQYF
TRBV6-4	TRBJ1-2	CASSDEAGPFYGYTF
TRBV19	TRBJ1-1	CASSMGRGAVSEAFF
TRBV29-1	TRBJ2-1	CSVGRRQGGRYEQFF
TRBV5-8	TRBJ2-3	CASSYSGHTDTQYF
TRBV9	TRBJ1-6	CASSVAYENSPLHF
TRBV6-2/TRBV6-3	TRBJ1-5	CASSDRTNQPQHF
TRBV27	TRBJ1-5	CASGSGQGRTGSNQPQHF
TRBV7-9	TRBJ1-2	CASSQTGVGYGYTF
TRBV11-3	TRBJ2-2	CASSFVPGELFF
TRBV5-1	TRBJ2-1	CASSLTLAGAVSPEQFF
TRBV28	TRBJ2-1	CASSPLRDKDYNEQFF
TRBV7-9	TRBJ2-4	CASSLEGPSLAKNIQYF
TRBV27	TRBJ1-6	CATLGGSYNSPLHF
TRBV19	TRBJ1-3	CASSILSFAGQEKNTIYF
TRBV6-5	TRBJ2-5	CASSYGPQETQYF
TRBV5-4	TRBJ2-7	CASSPTGTINYEQYF
TRBV20-1	TRBJ1-5	CSASDLRGNQPQHF
TRBV19	TRBJ1-2	CASSIGAIQGHGYTF
TRBV19	TRBJ2-2	CASSRDTLNTGELFF
TRBV6-5	TRBJ2-5	CASSYVGGGETQYF
TRBV5-6	TRBJ1-5	CASSFAGTGNQPQHF
TRBV18	TRBJ2-4	CASSPGPSLAKNIQYF
TRBV19	TRBJ1-2	CASSITDRLTGGYTF
TRBV7-3	TRBJ2-2	CASSSLPAGGRSGELFF
TRBV29-1	TRBJ1-4	CSVSLGVNEKLFF
TRBV30	TRBJ1-4	CAWSADWVTGPKNEKLFF
TRBV4-2	TRBJ1-1	CASSTGGPDTEAFF